These T cell receptor beta chains were read from a single sample in a study of identical twins. From the 5' RACE reads, TCRdb called clonotypes with MiXCR, one entry per CDR3 protein. The repertoire holds about 260,000 distinct CDR3 sequences, about 7% seen once, with 3.6% in the top ten. The data also belong to a second study, concerning yellow fever vaccine responses in identical twins.

Sequencing input: memory (CD45RO+) T cells sorted from blood. The receptors come from a woman younger than 30 in good health. CDR3s include the opening cysteine and the closing phenylalanine or tryptophan. The D gene is left open where the match is weak. Clone size is not always given. Where it is, it says once, few, many or a class for expanded clones.

J | size | V | D | CDR3 | DNA
TRBJ2-1 | many | TRBV29-1 | . | CSVLLPWPQTYNEQFF | TGCAGCGTTCTACTCCCCTGGCCGCAGACCTACAATGAGCAGTTCTTC
TRBJ1-1 | many | TRBV5-1 | . | CASSLDSLSTEAFF | TGCGCCAGCAGCTTGGACAGCCTTAGCACTGAAGCTTTCTTT
TRBJ2-7 | many | TRBV5-1 | . | CASRSGTVGNEQYF | TGCGCCAGTCGGAGTGGGACCGTGGGAAACGAGCAGTACTTC
TRBJ2-1 | . | TRBV3-1 | TRBD1 | CASSRTGEHEQFF | TGTGCCAGCAGCCGAACAGGGGAGCATGAGCAGTTCTTC
TRBJ2-2 | . | TRBV5-6 | . | CASTFEITGELFF | TGTGCCAGCACTTTTGAGATTACCGGGGAGCTGTTTTTT
TRBJ2-3 | many | TRBV14 | . | CASSLITDTQYF | TGTGCCAGCAGCCTGATCACAGATACGCAGTATTTT
TRBJ1-1 | few | TRBV15 | . | CATSRDKGSWQQNTEAFF | TGTGCCACCAGCAGAGATAAGGGGTCATGGCAGCAAAACACTGAAGCTTTCTTT
TRBJ2-3 | few | TRBV12-3/TRBV12-4 | TRBD2 | CASSRRLAGDLDTQYF | TGTGCCAGCAGCCGGAGACTAGCGGGAGATCTTGATACGCAGTATTTT
TRBJ2-7 | few | TRBV27 | . | CASSLKGGDEQYF | TGTGCCAGCAGTTTAAAGGGGGGCGACGAGCAGTACTTC
TRBJ1-4 | many | TRBV12-3/TRBV12-4 | . | CASSLGRGATNEKLFF | TGTGCCAGCAGTTTGGGCAGGGGTGCAACTAATGAAAAACTGTTTTTT
TRBJ2-3 | . | TRBV3-1 | . | CASSQDRASEADTQYF | TGTGCCAGCAGCCAAGATAGGGCTAGCGAGGCAGATACGCAGTATTTT
TRBJ2-3 | many | TRBV5-1 | . | CASSARVGSTDTQYF | TGCGCCAGCAGCGCCCGGGTAGGTTCCACAGATACGCAGTATTTT
TRBJ2-3 | many | TRBV7-3 | . | CASSQGTDTQYF | TGTGCCAGCAGCCAGGGGACAGATACGCAGTATTTT
TRBJ2-1 | few | TRBV9 | TRBD2 | CASSQGLAGTNEQFF | TGTGCCAGCAGCCAGGGACTAGCGGGAACGAATGAGCAGTTCTTC
TRBJ2-3 | few | TRBV7-8 | TRBD1 | CASSKDRVVADTQYF | TGTGCCAGCAGTAAAGACAGGGTAGTGGCAGATACGCAGTATTTT
TRBJ2-1 | few | TRBV4-2 | TRBD1 | CASSPDLYRGALYNEQFF | TGTGCCAGCAGCCCCGATCTATACAGGGGAGCCCTTTACAATGAGCAGTTCTTC
TRBJ2-5 | many | TRBV27 | . | CASSSRERGTETQYF | TGTGCCAGCAGTTCCAGGGAGAGGGGTACGGAGACCCAGTACTTC
TRBJ2-3 | many | TRBV28 | TRBD2 | CASMGGLRTDTQYF | TGTGCCAGTATGGGGGGGTTGAGGACAGATACGCAGTATTTT
TRBJ2-5 | . | TRBV19 | TRBD2 | CASSLNLAGSQETQYF | TGTGCCAGTAGTCTGAACCTAGCGGGGAGCCAAGAGACCCAGTACTTC
TRBJ2-1 | many | TRBV29-1 | TRBD1 | CSADLGQGAYEQFF | TGCAGCGCCGACCTTGGACAGGGGGCCTATGAGCAGTTCTTC
TRBJ1-2 | . | TRBV5-6 | . | CASSLLRSNNYGYTF | TGTGCCAGCAGCCTACTCAGATCCAATAACTATGGCTACACCTTC
TRBJ2-5 | many | TRBV10-3 | . | CAISESDRQETQYF | TGTGCCATCAGTGAGTCGGACAGACAAGAGACCCAGTACTTC
TRBJ2-2 | . | TRBV19 | TRBD2 | CATNGRGLANTGELFF | TGTGCCACCAATGGCCGGGGACTAGCGAACACCGGGGAGCTGTTTTTT
TRBJ2-2 | many | TRBV2 | . | CASRDLVSTGELFF | TGTGCCAGCAGGGATCTAGTTAGCACCGGGGAGCTGTTTTTT
TRBJ2-5 | few | TRBV28 | TRBD1 | CASSSPGGGTGPIETQYF | TGTGCCAGCAGTTCCCCAGGAGGGGGGACAGGACCTATAGAGACCCAGTACTTC
TRBJ1-1 | . | TRBV9 | . | CASRPTVMNTEAFF | TGTGCCAGCAGGCCGACAGTTATGAACACTGAAGCTTTCTTT
TRBJ2-3 | few | TRBV12-3/TRBV12-4 | . | CASSLAQGDRHTDTQYF | TGTGCCAGCAGTTTAGCGCAGGGCGACAGACACACAGATACGCAGTATTTT
TRBJ2-4 | few | TRBV28 | . | CASSTDIYKNIQYF | TGTGCCAGCAGCACCGACATATACAAAAACATTCAGTACTTC
TRBJ2-3 | few | TRBV12-3/TRBV12-4 | TRBD1 | CASSKRDSTDTQYF | TGTGCCAGCAGTAAAAGGGACAGTACAGATACGCAGTATTTT
TRBJ2-7 | many | TRBV5-6 | TRBD2 | CASSSPSSGSLEQYF | TGTGCCAGCAGCTCGCCCTCTAGCGGGAGCTTGGAGCAGTACTTC
TRBJ2-1 | few | TRBV9 | . | CASSVDPSPNEQFF | TGTGCCAGCAGCGTAGATCCCTCCCCCAATGAGCAGTTCTTC
TRBJ2-1 | many | TRBV10-3 | TRBD2 | CAITLTSGGAGNEQFF | TGTGCCATCACCCTGACTAGCGGGGGGGCTGGAAATGAGCAGTTCTTC
TRBJ2-7 | many | TRBV29-1 | TRBD2 | CSVDGTSGWASHEQYF | TGCAGCGTCGATGGGACTAGCGGGTGGGCTTCCCACGAGCAGTACTTC